This TCR beta chain was obtained from a study of blood T cell repertoires in COVID-19. Across the whole study: Samples of COVID-19 (acute and convalescent) were obtained from the United States, Italy and Spain. PBMCs, B-cell-depleted T cells, or T cells were the source of the cDNA or gDNA that made up the material.

In the authors' workflow: Counts of nucleated cells, estimated from reference gene primer amplification, were obtained. Libraries were prepared by immunoSEQ multiplex PCR; TCRdb keeps only in-frame clonotypes and omits some of them. V, J and clone size derive from that table, while D and trimming were established from the DNA sequence. This table has under 60,000 clones, about 90% appearing once. The specimen was peripheral blood. This sequence was found in a man between 45 and 60 years old with active COVID-19.

The CDR3 is CSVEAHSPETQYF. The CDR3 nucleotides read TGCAGCGTTGAAGCCCATAGCCCGGAGACCCAGTACTTC. This chain connects TRBV29-1 to TRBJ2-5; D unclear. The V and J ends lost 1 base and 5 bases respectively, with 11 bases between them. CDR3 length equals 13 residues. Germline V gene data show CDR1 as SQVTM and CDR2 as ANQGSEA.